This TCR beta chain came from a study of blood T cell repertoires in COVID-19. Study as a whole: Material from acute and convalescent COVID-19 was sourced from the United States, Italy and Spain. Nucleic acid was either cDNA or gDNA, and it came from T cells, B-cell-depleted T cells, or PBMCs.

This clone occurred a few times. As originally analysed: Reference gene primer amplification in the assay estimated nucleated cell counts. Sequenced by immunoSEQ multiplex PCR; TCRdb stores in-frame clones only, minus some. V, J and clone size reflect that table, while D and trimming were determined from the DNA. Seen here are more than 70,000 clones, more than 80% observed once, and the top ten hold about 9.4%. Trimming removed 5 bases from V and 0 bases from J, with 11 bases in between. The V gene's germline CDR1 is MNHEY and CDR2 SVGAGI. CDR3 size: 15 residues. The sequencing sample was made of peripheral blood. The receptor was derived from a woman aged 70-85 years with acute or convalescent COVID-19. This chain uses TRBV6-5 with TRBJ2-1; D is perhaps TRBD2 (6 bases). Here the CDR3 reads CASSRDWSSYNEQFF. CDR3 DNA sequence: TGTGCCAGCAGTCGGGACTGGAGCTCCTACAATGAGCAGTTCTTC.